This T cell receptor beta chain was sequenced for a study of spatial heterogeneity in lung cancer. Looking at the study overall: Samples were obtained from approximately 76 donors, all untreated early-stage non-small cell lung cancer patients. Beta-chain sequences were consistently detected more often than alpha-chain sequences.

On each TCR cDNA molecule, a unique molecular identifier was present. From the 5' RACE reads, TCRdb called clonotypes with MiXCR, one entry per CDR3 protein. The data show 40,000 to 45,000 distinct CDR3 sequences, under 25% seen once. The CDR3 consists of 14 residues. Germline V gene data show CDR1 as MGHRA and CDR2 as YSYEKL. The V and J ends lost 3 bases and 6 bases respectively, with 15 bases between them. Time point of the sample: blood at routine non-recurrence follow-up after resection. Unsorted whole RNA of tumor, nontumor lung or frozen PBMC was sequenced. The receptor comes from a female donor with early-stage non-small cell lung cancer. The chain couples TRBV4-1 to TRBJ2-7, with D possibly called TRBD1 or TRBD2 (6 bases each). The starting material was PBMCs, obtained at follow-up. In nucleotides, the CDR3 is TGCGCCAGCAGCCACCTGGAGGGGGTGGTCGAGCAGTACTTC. Residues: CASSHLEGVVEQYF.